Shown below are 8 T cell receptor beta chains from a single sample sequenced in a study of blood T cells in healthy people across ages. With a J-beta primer mix and a sample-barcoded 5' primer, a second PCR ran roughly 6 to 11 cycles. TCRdb processed the 5' RACE reads anew with MiXCR; each CDR3 protein has one entry. The repertoire holds about 1,500,000 distinct CDR3 sequences, with over 25% as singletons. The specimen sequenced was blood. These receptors were obtained from a woman in her 30s in good health.

The V and J genes are TRBV20-1 and TRBJ2-3; TRBD2 matches 8 bases. V shed 0 bases, J shed 5 bases, and the junction held 4 bases outside the gene matches. The CDR3 extends over 14 amino acids. The germline gives CDR1 DFQATT, CDR2 SNEGSKA (reference sequence). The CDR3 DNA reads as TGCAGTGCTAGAGACGGGGGGGCCGAAGATACGCAGTATTTT. Amino acids: CSARDGGAEDTQYF.

There are a few counts of this clonotype. The J gene is TRBJ1-1, the V gene TRBV4-1; D is uncertain. V was cut by 0 bases and J by 8 bases, with 13 bases left in between. Germline lookup yields CDR1 MGHRA and CDR2 YSYEKL. CDR3 length equals 14 residues. DNA for the CDR3: TGCGCCAGCAGCCAAGATTTTGGGTCTCGAGAAGCTTTCTTT. The encoded protein is CASSQDFGSREAFF.

The genes are TRBV12-5 and TRBJ2-3; 8 nucleotides line up with TRBD1. The CDR3 totals 16 residues. V was clipped by 4 bases and J by 4 bases; unmatched bases: 10. CDR1 and CDR2 from the germline V gene are LGHNT and FRNRAP. The CDR3 nucleotides read TGTGCTAGTGGTTCTCCGGGACAGGAGGTATCAGATACGCAGTATTTT. Translation: CASGSPGQEVSDTQYF.

This clonotype has only a few counts. The junction departs from the called germline gene at one end, perhaps through a read error. J is TRBJ2-7 and V is TRBV15; 9 nucleotides align to TRBD2. This CDR3 has 17 amino acids. Germline V gene sequence: CDR1 LNHNV, CDR2 YYDKDF (reference sequence). As DNA, the CDR3 is TGTGCCACCAGCACAGAAAACCTAGCGGGACGATCTAGCGAGCTGTACTTC. Amino acids: CATSTENLAGRSSELYF. Variable domain in full (rest from reference TRBV15 and TRBJ2-7): DAMVIQNPRYQVTQFGKPVTLSCSQTLNHNVMYWYQQKSSQAPKLLFHYYDKDFNNEADTPDNFQSRRPNTSFCFLDIRSPGLGDTAMYLCATSTENLAGRSSELYFGPGTRLTVT.

This clonotype showed up just a few times. V usage is TRBV21-1 and J usage is TRBJ2-7; the D call of TRBD1 is as the table states it, not checked on the DNA. TRBV21-1 is termed a pseudogene. CDR3 length: 17 amino acids. CDR3 residues: CASSKEGRQGASYEQYF. The CDR3 DNA reads TGTGCCAGCAGTAAAGAGGGCCGACAGGGGGCCAGTTACGAGCAGTACTTC.

The chain uses TRBV7-2 and TRBJ1-2, with a tentative D call TRBD1 (5 bases). CDR3 length: 16 residues. CDR1 SGHTA and CDR2 FQGNSA come from the germline V gene. Trimming stripped 9 bases from V and 2 bases from J, with 22 bases between. The CDR3, as DNA: TGTGCCAGTTCCTATCCCGCAGGGCAACTAAACTATGGCTACACCTTC. It encodes CASSYPAGQLNYGYTF.

The rearrangement links TRBV7-6 to TRBJ2-3; D is undetermined. The germline V and J ends were trimmed by 3 bases and 3 bases, with 10 bases remaining between them. Germline CDR1 reads SGHVS; CDR2 reads FNYEAQ. The CDR3 spans 14 residues. The CDR3 loop reads CASSLGWKTDTQYF. The CDR3 coding sequence is TGTGCCAGCAGCTTGGGGTGGAAGACAGATACGCAGTATTTT. Complete variable domain (other parts from reference TRBV7-6 and TRBJ2-3): GAGVSQSPRYKVTKRGQDVALRCDPISGHVSLYWYRQALGQGPEFLTYFNYEAQQDKSGLPNDRFSAERPEGSISTLTIQRTEQRDSAMYRCASSLGWKTDTQYFGPGTRLTVL.

This clonotype has just a few counts. This CDR3 is CASKLLPGLDRDEQFF. The CDR3 region has the DNA TGTGCCAGTAAGTTGCTGCCGGGACTAGACCGCGATGAGCAGTTCTTC. This sequence joins TRBV19 and TRBJ2-1, with 8 positions matching TRBD2. The CDR3 contains 16 residues. Trimming cost V 7 bases and J 8 bases; bases outside gene matches: 16. Germline V lookup: CDR1 LNHDA, CDR2 SQIVND (reference sequence).